The 27 T cell receptor beta chains below were found in one sample sequenced in a study of T cells in Graves' hyperthyroidism and ophthalmopathy. Amplification yielded TCR beta CDR3 regions, with RNA transcripts as the source. HTBI primers drove first-round RT-PCR of the TCR CDR3. TCRdb itself ran the multiplex PCR reads through MiXCR, one entry per CDR3 protein. Of around 600,000 distinct CDR3 sequences listed, approximately 14% are singletons. Sequenced sample: blood. The receptors come from a woman aged 45 to 65 with Graves' ophthalmopathy.

The rearrangement joins TRBV11-3 to TRBJ1-6; 8 bases match TRBD1. CDR1 and CDR2 from the germline V gene are SGHNT and YENEEA. The CDR3 spans 15 residues. V lost 6 bases and J lost 7; bases outside the gene matches: 8. In nucleotides, the CDR3 is TGTGCCAGCAGAAAGAGACAGGGGTCCAATTCACCCCTCCACTTT. Its translation is CASRKRQGSNSPLHF.

In its sample, this clonotype was seen once. Being one base from a much bigger clone, this may be a read error. The chain is built from TRBV12-3 or TRBV12-4 and TRBJ1-2, with a weak D call TRBD1 (5 bases). The CDR3 is 14 residues long. The CDR3 here is CANSLEDKVYGYTF. CDR3 in DNA: TGTGCCAACAGTTTAGAGGACAAGGTTTACGGCTACACCTTC.

This clonotype was found a few times. The chain carries TRBV5-1 and TRBJ2-1; D remains ambiguous. Germline V CDR1 and CDR2: SGHRS, YFSETQ. The CDR3 length is 16 residues. Trimming removed 0 bases at V and 1 base at J, with 11 bases between. The CDR3 loop reads CASSLEGSTSYNEQFF. Here the CDR3 DNA reads TGCGCCAGCAGCTTGGAAGGCAGCACTTCCTACAATGAGCAGTTCTTC.

This clonotype was seen at least ten times. CDR3 in DNA: TGTGCCAGCACTTCGGTCACCGGCAATCAGCCCCAGCATTTT. Translated, it gives CASTSVTGNQPQHF. The chain joins TRBV6-2 or TRBV6-3 to TRBJ1-5, with D uncertain. The CDR3 loop spans 14 amino acids. V was pared by 7 bases and J by 2 bases, with 12 bases between. Germline assignment: CDR1 MNHEY and CDR2 SVGEGT.

In this sample, this clonotype turned up many times. The V call is TRBV18, the J call TRBJ2-5, with 10 nucleotides matching TRBD2. J lost 3 bases, V lost 5 bases, and 12 bases had no gene match. The CDR3 has 17 residues. Germline CDR1 KGHSH, CDR2 LQKENI. The DNA for the CDR3 is TGTGCCAGCTCAGGGACTAGCGTAGACGGCGGGAAAGAGACCCAGTACTTC. It yields the protein CASSGTSVDGGKETQYF.

This chain links TRBV20-1 with TRBJ2-2, with 10 bases matching TRBD2. Trimming removed 3 bases from V and 0 bases from J; junction bases left unmatched: 4. The CDR3 is made up of 16 amino acids. Germline V CDR1 and CDR2: DFQATT, SNEGSKA (reference sequence). The chain's CDR3 is CSASALAGANTGELFF. DNA for the CDR3: TGCAGTGCTAGTGCCCTAGCGGGAGCGAACACCGGGGAGCTGTTTTTT.

This clonotype showed up just a few times. V gene TRBV28 combines with J gene TRBJ1-6; tentatively, D is TRBD1 (6 bases). This CDR3 has 14 amino acids. The germline V gene encodes CDR1 MDHEN and CDR2 SYDVKM. Trimming took off 3 bases at V and 10 bases at J, with 13 bases between the two ends. The CDR3 here is CASSFWGGRSPLHF. The DNA for the CDR3 is TGTGCCAGCAGTTTTTGGGGGGGCAGATCACCCCTCCACTTT.

The V and J genes are TRBV6-5 and TRBJ2-3; D is unclear. The CDR3 totals 12 residues. Germline loops: CDR1 MNHEY, CDR2 SVGAGI. Trimming removed 1 base from V and 4 bases from J, with 3 bases in between. CDR3 nucleotides: TGTGCCAGCAGTTACTGGTCAGATACGCAGTATTTT. Its translation is CASSYWSDTQYF.

This clonotype has at least ten counts. This chain links TRBV20-1 with TRBJ2-5; 10 bases align to TRBD2. V lost 5 bases and J lost 2; bases outside the gene matches: 14. From germline, CDR1 is DFQATT and CDR2 SNEGSKA (reference sequence). The CDR3 has 17 amino acids. CDR3: CSASPSGSRGRQETQYF. The CDR3 coding sequence is TGCAGTGCTTCCCCTAGCGGGAGTAGGGGGCGGCAAGAGACCCAGTACTTC.

This clonotype was counted ten times or more. The chain couples TRBV2 to TRBJ1-1; 7 nucleotides line up with TRBD1. Germline V gene data show CDR1 as SNHLY and CDR2 as FYNNEI. This CDR3 contains 14 residues. J lost 1 base, V lost 6 bases, and 5 bases had no gene match. CDR3 DNA: TGTGCCAGCAGGGGGGACAGAACGAACACTGAAGCTTTCTTT. Protein: CASRGDRTNTEAFF.

This clonotype was found once. This chain uses TRBV4-3 with TRBJ2-6, with 8 bases that match TRBD1. V was pared by 0 bases and J by 0 bases, with 7 bases of the junction left unmatched. This CDR3 region has 19 residues. Germline V gene lookup returns CDR1 LGHNA and CDR2 YSLEER. CDR3 amino acids: CASSQDPWTGTSGANVLTF. The CDR3 nucleotides are TGCGCCAGCAGCCAAGATCCTTGGACAGGGACCTCTGGGGCCAACGTCCTGACTTTC.

The gene calls are TRBV6-1 and TRBJ1-2; D gene uncertain. Germline V gives CDR1 MNHNS, CDR2 SASEGT. The CDR3 runs to 13 residues. V shed 7 bases and J shed 8 bases, with 17 bases lying between them. CDR3 DNA sequence: TGTGCCAGCAAGATGGCCACGACCTCGGGCTACACCTTC. Its translation is CASKMATTSGYTF.

This rearrangement joins TRBV20-1 to TRBJ2-3; D not certain. V was trimmed by 3 bases and J by 2 bases, leaving 3 bases between them. In germline, CDR1 is DFQATT, CDR2 SNEGSKA (reference sequence). The CDR3 loop spans 11 amino acids. CDR3 protein: CSASLTDTQYF. The DNA of the CDR3 is TGCAGTGCTAGTCTCACAGATACGCAGTATTTT.

This clonotype was found many times. CDR3 region: CASSLGQVPFYEQYF. CDR3 nucleotide sequence: TGTGCCAGCAGTCTGGGACAGGTCCCTTTCTACGAGCAGTACTTC. The chain couples TRBV28 to TRBJ2-7, with TRBD1 matching over 8 bases. After removal of 5 bases from V and 3 bases from J, the junction contained 9 bases not matched to a gene. CDR1 MDHEN and CDR2 SYDVKM come from the germline V gene. The CDR3 is 15 amino acids.

This clonotype was detected a few times. The genes are TRBV5-8 and TRBJ1-4; no definite D call. The CDR3 has 16 amino acids. The V end lost 0 bases, the J end lost 6 bases, and 15 bases lay between the germline ends. Germline V gene lookup returns CDR1 SGHTS and CDR2 YDEGEE. The CDR3 region is CASSLAVWVNDEKLFF. The CDR3 nucleotides are TGTGCCAGCAGCTTGGCGGTGTGGGTGAATGATGAAAAACTGTTTTTT.

V gene TRBV4-2 combines with J gene TRBJ2-2, with 11 bases that match TRBD2. J was trimmed by 0 bases and V by 5 bases; bases with no gene match: 5. This CDR3 has 17 residues. Germline V gene lookup returns CDR1 LGHNA and CDR2 YNFKEQ. The CDR3 protein is CASSGPGLAANTGELFF. DNA for the CDR3: TGTGCCAGCAGCGGGCCGGGACTAGCGGCGAACACCGGGGAGCTGTTTTTT.

The table lists this clonotype with many counts. The chain carries TRBV15 and TRBJ2-5; D may be TRBD2 (5 bases). Germline V gene lookup returns CDR1 LNHNV and CDR2 YYDKDF (reference sequence). CDR3 length: 16 amino acids. Trimming took off 5 bases at V and 1 base at J, with 17 bases between the two ends. The CDR3 nucleotides read TGTGCCACCAGCTTCCAAAATACTAGGATCCAAGAGACCCAGTACTTC. Translating gives CATSFQNTRIQETQYF.

The chain combines TRBV5-1 with TRBJ1-6; D is uncertain. The CDR3 sequence is 16 residues long. CDR1 is SGHRS, CDR2 YFSETQ, per germline. V was clipped by 2 bases and J by 9 bases, with 18 bases between them. DNA of the CDR3: TGCGCCAGCAGCTTAAATGAGGCAGGTCCGGCTTCACCCCTCCACTTT. The encoded protein is CASSLNEAGPASPLHF. Together with reference TRBV5-1 and TRBJ1-6, the CDR3 gives the full variable domain: KAGVTQTPRYLIKTRGQQVTLSCSPISGHRSVSWYQQTPGQGLQFLFEYFSETQRNKGNFPGRFSGRQFSNSRSEMNVSTLELGDSALYLCASSLNEAGPASPLHFGNGTRLTVT.

Only a few counts were recorded for this clonotype. This sequence joins TRBV5-1 and TRBJ2-3, with TRBD1 as a possible D gene (5 bases). Germline V CDR1 and CDR2: SGHRS, YFSETQ. The V gene lost 5 bases and the J gene lost 4 bases, with 14 bases spanning the gap. The CDR3 covers 14 residues. As DNA, the CDR3 is TGCGCCAGCAGGAAAGGGGCTAGTGCAGATACGCAGTATTTT. Its translation: CASRKGASADTQYF.

This clonotype was counted ten times or more. The V gene is TRBV7-2, the J gene TRBJ2-1, with a weak D call TRBD2 (6 bases). This CDR3 contains 16 residues. V was cut by 3 bases and J by 9 bases, with 21 bases left in between. CDR1 is SGHTA, CDR2 FQGNSA, per germline. The CDR3 DNA sequence: TGTGCCAGCAGCTTTTGGAGTTTAGGAGGGAAGGGTGAGCAGTTCTTC. It is translated as CASSFWSLGGKGEQFF.

This clonotype was counted only a few times. The J gene is TRBJ1-5, the V gene TRBV7-9; D may be TRBD1 (5 bases). The germline V gene encodes CDR1 SEHNR and CDR2 FQNEAQ (reference sequence). The CDR3 runs to 15 residues. Trimming left V 1 base short and J 4 bases short, with 11 bases between. The CDR3 loop reads CASSLGTSKNQPQHF. The CDR3 DNA sequence: TGTGCCAGCAGCTTAGGGACATCTAAGAATCAGCCCCAGCATTTT.

Only a few counts were recorded for this clonotype. V gene TRBV4-1 combines with J gene TRBJ1-2; no firm D call. This CDR3 region has 15 residues. Germline CDR1 MGHRA, CDR2 YSYEKL. V was cut by 2 bases and J by 1 base, with 11 bases left in between. The CDR3 DNA reads as TGCGCCAGCAGCCAATTGGTGAACTATAACTATGGCTACACCTTC. Translating it yields CASSQLVNYNYGYTF.

This clonotype was detected many times. The V gene is TRBV20-1, the J gene TRBJ2-1; 7 positions match TRBD1. Germline assignment: CDR1 DFQATT and CDR2 SNEGSKA (reference sequence). The CDR3 has 13 amino acids. V lost 7 bases, J lost 7 bases, and 10 bases stayed unmatched. In DNA form, the CDR3 reads TGCAGTGGGCACACACAGGGGAGAAATGAGCAGTTCTTC. It encodes CSGHTQGRNEQFF.

In its sample, this clonotype was seen a few times. The chain combines TRBV6-1 with TRBJ1-1, with a possible D match to TRBD1 (5 bases). This CDR3 comprises 17 residues. Germline CDR1 reads MNHNS; CDR2 reads SASEGT. Trimming cost V 5 bases and J 0 bases, with 19 bases left between them. This CDR3 reads CASSLDTPRGMNTEAFF. The CDR3 DNA sequence: TGTGCCAGCAGTCTGGACACCCCCCGAGGCATGAACACTGAAGCTTTCTTT.

This clonotype has ten or more counts. The CDR3 loop is CASSPSGSPYNEQFF. Written as DNA, the CDR3 is TGTGCCAGCAGCCCGAGCGGGAGTCCCTACAATGAGCAGTTCTTC. The rearrangement joins TRBV5-6 to TRBJ2-1; TRBD2 matches at 8 bases. There are 15 residues in the CDR3. The V gene's germline CDR1 is SGHDT and CDR2 YYEEEE. J was trimmed by 2 bases and V by 4 bases; bases with no gene match: 5.

This clonotype was observed at least ten times. The chain carries TRBV10-3 and TRBJ2-1; TRBD2 aligns across 11 bases. From germline, CDR1 is ENHRY and CDR2 SYGVKD. The CDR3 totals 16 residues. V dropped 2 bases and J dropped 4; count of bases not matched to a gene: 4. CDR3 residues: CAISENLAGGYNEQFF. Written as DNA, the CDR3 is TGTGCCATCAGTGAGAACTTAGCGGGAGGGTACAATGAGCAGTTCTTC.

This clonotype was seen many times. The chain has TRBV15 and TRBJ2-5, with 10 bases identical to TRBD1. The V segment lost 0 bases and the J segment 2 bases; nucleotides outside the gene matches: 9. Germline V lookup: CDR1 LNHNV, CDR2 YYDKDF (reference sequence). This CDR3 is built from 18 residues. This CDR3 is CATSRDTPGQGWQETQYF. The CDR3 DNA follows: TGTGCCACCAGCAGAGATACTCCGGGACAGGGGTGGCAAGAGACCCAGTACTTC.